This T cell receptor (beta chain) originates from a study of blood T cell repertoires in COVID-19. The CDR3 consists of 19 residues. With V trimmed by 0 bases and J by 3 bases, 11 bases remained unmatched. CDR1 and CDR2 from the germline V gene are MNHNS and SASEGT. Participants reported their clinical history, and cohort assignment relied on those reports. Here immunoSEQ multiplex PCR was the method, and the copy in TCRdb shows in-frame clones only, minus some. The data hold 250,000 to 350,000 clones, with 90% observed a single time. The specimen sequenced was PBMCs or T cells enriched from blood (not recorded which). The J gene is TRBJ1-5, the V gene TRBV6-1, with 10 bases fitting TRBD1. This TCR came from a young woman with acute COVID-19. In DNA, the CDR3 is TGTGCCAGCAGTGAAGCGCTTCTAAGGGACAGGGGTAACAATCAGCCCCAGCATTTT. Residues: CASSEALLRDRGNNQPQHF.